This TCR beta chain derives from a study of blood T cell repertoires in COVID-19. In the study overall: Whether acute or convalescent, the COVID-19 samples came from the United States, Italy and Spain. PBMCs, B-cell-depleted T cells, or T cells provided the cDNA or gDNA that made up the material.

This table comes from immunoSEQ multiplex PCR, and its TCRdb copy is limited to in-frame clones, with some not included. The sample consists of roughly 79,000 clones, 85% to 90% of them appearing once. The sequencing sample was made of peripheral blood. The sequence derives from a man aged 50 to 59 with active COVID-19.

CDR3 bases: TGTGCCAGCAGCCCCTGGGGAGAGGAGCAGTTCTTC. This gives the protein CASSPWGEEQFF. The chain employs TRBV5-4 and TRBJ2-1; D perhaps matches TRBD2 (5 bases). Germline CDR1 reads SGHNT; CDR2 reads YYREEE (reference sequence). The CDR3 covers 12 residues. V was shortened by 4 bases and J by 10 bases, with 12 bases between the two germline ends.